This T cell receptor beta chain was sequenced during a study of cytomegalovirus exposure and HLA in healthy donors. Findings of the study overall: The authors listed 150 or so TCR beta chains as cytomegalovirus-associated.

This CDR3 is built from 11 residues. The V end was cut by 2 bases, the J end by 6 bases, with 3 bases between. Germline values: CDR1 KGHSH, CDR2 LQKENI. Profiled with immunoSEQ multiplex PCR; TCRdb holds only in-frame clones, not every one. The data contain about 160,000 clones, approximately 90% of them singletons. Regarding this clone: Its antigen is still unknown.

The sequence was obtained from a man aged 18 to 30 in good health and CMV-seronegative. The sample consisted of PBMCs. The chain employs TRBV18 and TRBJ2-3; no clear D. CDR3 nucleotide sequence: TGTGCCAGCTCACCAGCGGATACGCAGTATTTT. Protein product: CASSPADTQYF.